One and the same sample provided the 30 T cell receptor beta chains below, sequenced in a study of radiotherapy plus CTLA-4 blockade in lung cancer. The repertoire was sequenced with immunoSEQ multiplex PCR; TCRdb's copy has only in-frame clones and lacks some. Found here are over 80,000 clones, approximately 86% of them singletons; the top ten hold over 15%. Source: peripheral blood, taken from a patient treated with radiotherapy plus ipilimumab. These receptor sequences come from a human donor with non-small cell lung cancer that progressed on radiotherapy plus ipilimumab.

The chain uses TRBV12-5 and TRBJ2-1, with TRBD2 identical over 10 bases. Losses at the gene ends were 0 bases for V and 1 base for J; bases not matched to a gene: 15. The CDR3 length is 21 residues. Germline CDR1 is LGHNT and CDR2 is FRNRAP. In nucleotides, the CDR3 is TGTGCTAGTGGTTTGGTCCTTGGGACTAGCGTGGTCCTAAATTCCTACAATGAGCAGTTCTTC. It translates to CASGLVLGTSVVLNSYNEQFF. The full variable domain, rest sourced from reference TRBV12-5 and TRBJ2-1, is DARVTQTPRHKVTEMGQEVTMRCQPILGHNTVFWYRQTMMQGLELLAYFRNRAPLDDSGMPKDRFSAEMPDATLATLKIQPSEPRDSAVYFCASGLVLGTSVVLNSYNEQFFGPGTRLTVL.

This clone has more than one count but fewer than ten. This rearrangement joins TRBV14 to TRBJ2-1, with TRBD2 as a possible D gene (6 bases). V shed 5 bases and J shed 5 bases, with 10 bases lying between them. This CDR3 is built from 13 residues. Looked up from germline, CDR1 is SGHDN and CDR2 is FVKESK. The CDR3 region has the DNA TGTGCCAGCAGCAAGGACTATAACAATGAGCAGTTCTTC. Its protein product is CASSKDYNNEQFF.

The rearrangement links TRBV5-1 to TRBJ1-6, with D uncertain. Trimming removed 2 bases from V and 9 bases from J, with 18 bases in between. The CDR3 length is 16 residues. The germline CDR1 and CDR2 sequences are SGHRS and YFSETQ. CDR3 protein: CASSFGSPSVGSPLHF. The CDR3 nucleotides are TGCGCCAGCAGCTTTGGGAGTCCGTCGGTAGGTTCACCCCTCCACTTT.

V usage is TRBV6-5 and J usage is TRBJ2-1; D gene ambiguous. The V gene lost 6 bases and the J gene lost 0 bases, with 12 bases spanning the gap. The germline V gene encodes CDR1 MNHEY and CDR2 SVGAGI. The CDR3 has 15 amino acids. The CDR3 sequence: CASRLLPSSYNEQFF. Written as DNA, the CDR3 is TGTGCCAGCAGACTCCTTCCGAGCTCCTACAATGAGCAGTTCTTC.

The chain employs TRBV5-4 and TRBJ1-3; a possible D gene is TRBD1 (5 bases). This CDR3 region has 18 residues. The germline CDR1 and CDR2 sequences are SGHNT and YYREEE (reference sequence). The V gene lost 0 bases and the J gene lost 0 bases, with 16 bases spanning the gap. CDR3 coding DNA: TGTGCCAGCAGCTTGGGACAGCCAGGCTTCCACTCTGGAAACACCATATATTTT. It is translated as CASSLGQPGFHSGNTIYF.

The chain has TRBV19 and TRBJ1-1; D not certain. V lost 6 bases to trimming and J lost 7 bases, with 9 bases between them. The germline V gene encodes CDR1 LNHDA and CDR2 SQIVND (reference sequence). The CDR3 totals 11 residues. For the CDR3, the DNA is TGTGCCAGTAGCCAGGAATATGAAGCTTTCTTT. This codes for CASSQEYEAFF.

The V gene is TRBV4-1, the J gene TRBJ2-1, with TRBD2 identical over 12 bases. Germline values: CDR1 MGHRA, CDR2 YSYEKL. The junction had 7 bases not matched to a gene; V was cut back by 1 base and J by 3 bases. The CDR3 spans 18 residues. The CDR3 sequence is CASSQGLAGGSFYNEQFF. The CDR3, as DNA: TGCGCCAGCAGCCAAGGGCTAGCGGGAGGGAGTTTCTACAATGAGCAGTTCTTC.

This clone showed up just once. This chain links TRBV29-1 with TRBJ1-5; TRBD1 might be the D (6 bases). CDR3 size: 14 residues. Between the trimmed V and J ends, which lost 5 bases and 2 bases, there was a span of 13 bases. CDR1 and CDR2 from the germline V gene are SQVTM and ANQGSEA. The CDR3 bases are TGCAGCGTTAGTAGGGGGGATGGCAATCAGCCCCAGCATTTT. Its translation: CSVSRGDGNQPQHF.

The rearrangement joins TRBV7-9 to TRBJ1-4, with a weak D call TRBD1 (6 bases). Trimming shortened V by 1 base and J by 5 bases, and 11 bases separated the two germline ends. The CDR3 runs to 15 residues. CDR1 and CDR2 (germline): SEHNR, FQNEAQ (reference sequence). This chain's CDR3 is CASSLGTVENEKLFF. The CDR3 bases are TGTGCCAGCAGCTTAGGGACAGTCGAAAATGAAAAACTGTTTTTT.

In its sample, this clone was seen a few times. V and J are TRBV10-3 and TRBJ1-5; D perhaps matches TRBD1 (5 bases). V was cut by 4 bases and J by 4 bases, with 5 bases left in between. The CDR3 totals 12 residues. Germline CDR1 and CDR2: ENHRY and SYGVKD. The CDR3 sequence is CAISGTNQPQHF. CDR3 DNA: TGTGCCATCAGTGGGACAAATCAGCCCCAGCATTTT.

V and J are TRBV18 and TRBJ2-7; D not certain. In germline, CDR1 is KGHSH, CDR2 LQKENI. The V and J ends lost 0 bases and 6 bases respectively, with 9 bases between them. The CDR3 consists of 13 residues. In nucleotides, the CDR3 is TGTGCCAGCTCACCACCGAGAAATGGCGAGCAGTACTTC. Translating it yields CASSPPRNGEQYF.

The chain joins TRBV10-3 to TRBJ2-1; D is unclear. This CDR3 spans 15 amino acids. Trimming cost V 4 bases and J 8 bases, with 18 bases left between them. Looked up from germline, CDR1 is ENHRY and CDR2 is SYGVKD. The CDR3 loop reads CAISGRASIVDEQFF. The CDR3 DNA sequence: TGTGCCATCAGTGGACGGGCTAGTATAGTCGATGAGCAGTTCTTC.

The chain recombines TRBV7-2 with TRBJ2-7; 9 positions match TRBD1. J lost 4 bases, V lost 5 bases, and 3 bases had no gene match. The germline CDR1 and CDR2 sequences are SGHTA and FQGNSA. This CDR3 has 13 amino acids. The chain's CDR3 is CASSQQGAYEQYF. The CDR3 DNA is TGTGCCAGCAGCCAACAGGGGGCTTACGAGCAGTACTTC.

The chain links TRBV12-5 to TRBJ2-2; 8 positions agree with TRBD1. The V and J ends lost 3 bases and 4 bases, in that order; junction bases with no gene match: 7. The germline V gene has CDR1 LGHNT and CDR2 FRNRAP. This CDR3 region has 16 residues. CDR3 nucleotide sequence: TGTGCTAGTGGTTTTCAGGGGGCGTCGGGCACCGGGGAGCTGTTTTTT. It encodes CASGFQGASGTGELFF.

A single count supports this clone. The chain has TRBV4-3 and TRBJ1-3; no clear D. In germline, CDR1 is LGHNA, CDR2 YSLEER. V was shortened by 0 bases and J by 0 bases, with 9 bases between the two germline ends. The CDR3 loop spans 16 amino acids. The CDR3 protein is CASSQDVGYSGNTIYF. The CDR3 region has the DNA TGCGCCAGCAGCCAAGATGTGGGGTACTCTGGAAACACCATATATTTT.

The CDR3 here is CASSLNGGEQYF. The CDR3, as DNA: TGTGCCAGCAGCTTAAATGGGGGGGAGCAGTACTTC. This chain connects TRBV7-2 to TRBJ2-7, with a tentative D call TRBD2 (6 bases). Germline V gene lookup returns CDR1 SGHTA and CDR2 FQGNSA. This CDR3 has 12 amino acids. Trimming took 2 bases from V and 7 from J, leaving 9 bases between them.

The chain carries TRBV6-5 and TRBJ2-5; 8 nucleotides match TRBD2. The CDR3 covers 15 residues. CDR1 is MNHEY and CDR2 is SVGAGI in the germline V gene. Losses at the gene ends were 6 bases for V and 4 bases for J; bases not matched to a gene: 10. This CDR3 reads CASRTGYAGGETQYF. CDR3 bases: TGTGCCAGCAGGACTGGGTACGCGGGAGGAGAGACCCAGTACTTC.

J is TRBJ2-5 and V is TRBV7-2, with no clear D. Trimming cost V 4 bases and J 9 bases, with 9 bases left between them. Germline V CDR1 and CDR2: SGHTA, FQGNSA. CDR3 length: 11 amino acids. For the CDR3, the DNA is TGTGCCAGCAGCTCATTGGGTCCCCAGTACTTC. Amino acid sequence: CASSSLGPQYF.

The chain recombines TRBV9 with TRBJ1-3; D ambiguous. Germline CDR1 and CDR2: SGDLS and YYNGEE. V lost 2 bases and J lost 3, with 9 bases in between. The CDR3 runs 14 residues. CDR3 protein: CASSVDPFGNTIYF. The CDR3 bases are TGTGCCAGCAGCGTGGACCCTTTTGGAAACACCATATATTTT.

The chain carries TRBV18 and TRBJ1-6; D is unclear. In germline, CDR1 is KGHSH, CDR2 LQKENI. The V end lost 2 bases, the J end lost 9 bases, and 11 bases lay between the germline ends. This CDR3 has 14 amino acids. The CDR3 is CASSPTMGTSPLHF. CDR3 DNA sequence: TGTGCCAGCTCACCAACTATGGGTACTTCACCCCTCCACTTT. Full variable domain (remainder filled in from reference TRBV18 and TRBJ1-6): NAGVMQNPRHLVRRRGQEARLRCSPMKGHSHVYWYRQLPEEGLKFMVYLQKENIIDESGMPKERFSAEFPKEGPSILRIQQVVRGDSAAYFCASSPTMGTSPLHFGNGTRLTVT.

This clone was picked up one time. The rearrangement uses TRBV10-3 and TRBJ2-1; 7 nucleotides align to TRBD2. Germline V gene lookup returns CDR1 ENHRY and CDR2 SYGVKD. This CDR3 has 15 residues. V dropped 5 bases and J dropped 4; count of bases not matched to a gene: 8. The CDR3 here is CAISPPGGEYNEQFF. The CDR3 DNA sequence: TGTGCCATCAGTCCCCCGGGAGGAGAATACAATGAGCAGTTCTTC.

This rearrangement joins TRBV27 to TRBJ2-3, with D possibly being TRBD1 or TRBD2 (6 bases each). CDR3 length: 18 residues. Germline values: CDR1 MNHEY, CDR2 SMNVEV (reference sequence). Trimming cost V 5 bases and J 1 base, with 22 bases left between them. CDR3 loop: CASSEIAGWGAGTDTQYF. The CDR3 DNA sequence: TGTGCCAGCAGTGAGATTGCAGGTTGGGGGGCTGGCACAGATACGCAGTATTTT.

This chain connects TRBV7-9 to TRBJ1-1; no definite D call. V dropped 0 bases and J dropped 5 bases, with 7 bases sitting between them. The CDR3 loop spans 13 amino acids. Germline lookup yields CDR1 SEHNR and CDR2 FQNEAQ (reference sequence). In DNA form, the CDR3 reads TGTGCCAGCAGCTTAGCGGAAGGGACTGAAGCTTTCTTT. Translation gives CASSLAEGTEAFF.

The chain uses TRBV5-1 and TRBJ2-5; 8 positions agree with TRBD1. V shed 4 bases, J shed 1 base, and the junction held 3 bases outside the gene matches. Germline values: CDR1 SGHRS, CDR2 YFSETQ. The CDR3 length is 14 residues. This CDR3 is CASSHGQGQETQYF. The CDR3 DNA follows: TGCGCCAGCAGCCACGGACAGGGCCAAGAGACCCAGTACTTC.

This CDR3 reads CASSLAEITGELFF. Here the CDR3 DNA reads TGTGCCAGCAGCTTAGCGGAGATCACCGGGGAGCTGTTTTTT. The V gene is TRBV7-2, the J gene TRBJ2-2, with unresolved D. V lost 0 bases and J lost 4, with 6 bases in between. CDR1 is SGHTA and CDR2 is FQGNSA in the germline V gene. The CDR3 spans 14 residues.

Only one count was recorded for this clone. The J gene is TRBJ2-3, the V gene TRBV28; 11 nucleotides match TRBD2. Germline trimming cut 2 bases from V and 8 bases from J; bases unmatched to any gene: 18. Per germline, CDR1 MDHEN and CDR2 SYDVKM. CDR3 length: 19 residues. The CDR3 protein is CASSLPVGLLAGGQGTQYF. CDR3 coding DNA: TGTGCCAGCAGTTTACCAGTCGGGTTGCTAGCGGGGGGTCAGGGTACGCAGTATTTT.

This chain links TRBV9 with TRBJ1-3; 8 positions match TRBD1. CDR3 length: 15 residues. V lost 3 bases and J lost 4; bases outside the gene matches: 6. From germline, CDR1 is SGDLS and CDR2 YYNGEE. The CDR3 bases are TGTGCCAGCAGCGGGCAGGGGGCGTCGGGAAACACCATATATTTT. Translation: CASSGQGASGNTIYF.

This chain uses TRBV27 with TRBJ2-7, with unresolved D. This CDR3 is 16 amino acids long. CDR1 is MNHEY, CDR2 SMNVEV, per germline (reference sequence). The ends were cut back, 5 bases at V and 0 bases at J, with 17 bases in the middle. CDR3 DNA sequence: TGTGCCAGCAGTACCAAGGCGAGGACGAGCTCCTACGAGCAGTACTTC. As protein: CASSTKARTSSYEQYF.

The chain joins TRBV9 to TRBJ1-5; weak D call: TRBD1 (6 bases). The V gene lost 4 bases and the J gene lost 3 bases, with 11 bases spanning the gap. This CDR3 is built from 14 residues. The V gene's germline CDR1 is SGDLS and CDR2 YYNGEE. The CDR3 sequence: CASSSGHSNQPQHF. In DNA, the CDR3 is TGTGCCAGCAGCTCGGGACACTCCAATCAGCCCCAGCATTTT.

This chain uses TRBV7-8 with TRBJ1-2, with TRBD1 matching over 7 bases. V was pared by 3 bases and J by 4 bases, with 2 bases of the junction left unmatched. Germline-derived CDR1 and CDR2 are SGHVS and FQNEAQ. The CDR3 spans 13 residues. The CDR3 sequence is CASSFDRVYGYTF. The DNA of the CDR3 is TGTGCCAGCAGCTTCGACAGGGTCTATGGCTACACCTTC.